These T cell receptor beta chains were read from a single sample in a study of blood T cell repertoires in COVID-19. Only in-frame clones appear in the TCRdb table, and some are missing; sequencing was by immunoSEQ multiplex PCR. The sample carries roughly 210,000 clones, approximately 90% recorded once. The specimen was peripheral blood. The receptors were gathered from a man between 65 and 85 years old with acute or convalescent COVID-19. The CDR3 runs from the conserved cysteine through the conserved F or W. A D gene is named only where the DNA matches it firmly. Clone size is stated in some rows and not others, as once, few, many or a class when expanded.

V gene	CDR3 length	D gene	clone size	J gene	CDR3 DNA	CDR3 protein
TRBV27	17	TRBD1	once	TRBJ2-7	TGTGCCAGCCGGACAGGGGGCCTGTCGGGATTCATTCCCGAGCAGTACTTC	CASRTGGLSGFIPEQYF
TRBV3-1/TRBV3-2	16	TRBD2	once	TRBJ2-1	TGTGCCAGCAGCCTAACTAGCGGGAGGATCCACAATGAGCAGTTCTTC	CASSLTSGRIHNEQFF
TRBV28	15	TRBD2	-	TRBJ2-7	TGTGCCAGCAGTCCGCGGGGTAGCGGGAACTACGAGCAGTACTTC	CASSPRGSGNYEQYF
TRBV7-3	13	-	few	TRBJ2-2	TGTGCCAGCAGCCCAAGGGGGACAAGGGAGCTGTTTTTT	CASSPRGTRELFF
TRBV5-1	15	-	-	TRBJ2-2	TGCGCCAGCAGCTTGGAAGGCAGGGCCACCGGGGAGCTGTTTTTT	CASSLEGRATGELFF
TRBV2	13	-	-	TRBJ2-2	TGTGCCAGCAGTGGGACAGACACCGGGGAGCTGTTTTTT	CASSGTDTGELFF
TRBV10-3	10	-	-	TRBJ1-2	TGTGCCATCTATGGAGGTGGCTACACCTTC	CAIYGGGYTF
TRBV12-3/TRBV12-4	9	-	-	TRBJ1-1	TGTGCCAGCAGTCCTTCAGCTTTCTTT	CASSPSAFF
TRBV28	14	TRBD1	once	TRBJ1-6	TGTGCCAGCAAGCCGGGACAGTTAACTTCACCCCTCCACTTT	CASKPGQLTSPLHF
TRBV7-9	13	-	once	TRBJ1-5	TGTGCCAGCAGCTTTGGCGGAAATCAGCCCCAGCATTTT	CASSFGGNQPQHF
TRBV25-1	13	-	-	TRBJ1-1	TGTGCCAGCAAAGGGCAGGGTGGGACTGAAGCTTTCTTT	CASKGQGGTEAFF
TRBV6-5	15	TRBD2	-	TRBJ2-1	TGTGCCAGCAGCCAACTAGCGGGCACACACAATGAGCAGTTCTTC	CASSQLAGTHNEQFF
TRBV10-3	15	-	-	TRBJ1-1	TGTGCCATCAGTGAGTCGATCATTAGCGGCGCTGAAGCTTTCTTT	CAISESIISGAEAFF
TRBV6-4	14	TRBD1	-	TRBJ1-4	TGTGCCAACCGGAGACAGGGGGGGCTGAGGAAACTGTTTTTT	CANRRQGGLRKLFF
TRBV5-1	17	TRBD1	-	TRBJ2-5	TGCGCCAGCAGTCAGACCGGGACAGGCCCACCTCAAGAGACCCAGTACTTC	CASSQTGTGPPQETQYF
TRBV12-5	21	-	-	TRBJ1-2	TGTGCTAGTGGTTTGGTACTTAATATGACGGGTACCAACCACTACCACTATGGCTACACCTTC	CASGLVLNMTGTNHYHYGYTF
TRBV11-2	19	TRBD2	-	TRBJ2-1	TGTGCCAGCAGCCGACGACTAGCGGGAGGGCCCGCAGGGCACAATGAGCAGTTCTTC	CASSRRLAGGPAGHNEQFF
TRBV7-8	16	TRBD2	-	TRBJ2-7	TGTGCCAGCAGCTCCAAGCCCCTAGCGGGAGGGCCCGAGCAGTACTTC	CASSSKPLAGGPEQYF
TRBV6-5	14	TRBD1	once	TRBJ1-6	TGTGCCAGCAGCCAACAGGGGAATAATTCACCCCTCCACTTT	CASSQQGNNSPLHF
TRBV4-2	15	TRBD2	-	TRBJ2-7	TGTGCCAGCAGCTCCGGACTAGCGGGAGCCTCCGAGCAGTACTTC	CASSSGLAGASEQYF
TRBV11-2	13	-	-	TRBJ2-7	TGTGCCAGCAGCTTTCCAGGGGGAGGCGAGCAGTACTTC	CASSFPGGGEQYF
TRBV10-2	15	TRBD2	once	TRBJ2-7	TGCGCCAGCAGTGAGGAATTAGCGGGAGCGGACGAGCAGTACTTC	CASSEELAGADEQYF
TRBV12-5	17	TRBD2	once	TRBJ2-2	TGTGCTAGTGGTTTGTCACTAGCGGGAGATCGCACCGGGGAGCTGTTTTTT	CASGLSLAGDRTGELFF
TRBV13	15	-	few	TRBJ1-3	TGTGCCAGCAGCGTCGACAGCATCTCTGGAAACACCATATATTTT	CASSVDSISGNTIYF
TRBV3-1/TRBV3-2	15	-	-	TRBJ1-5	TGTGCCAGCAGCCAAGGGGTGGGGGCCAATCAGCCCCAGCATTTT	CASSQGVGANQPQHF
TRBV28	14	-	-	TRBJ1-1	TGTGCCAGCAGTTCTGCCGATAGGGGGACTGAAGCTTTCTTT	CASSSADRGTEAFF
TRBV5-1	15	TRBD1	-	TRBJ2-2	TGCGCCAGCAGCCCGGGACAGGAAAACACCGGGGAGCTGTTTTTT	CASSPGQENTGELFF
TRBV5-1	18	TRBD2	-	TRBJ2-2	TGCGCCAGCAGCTTGGAGGCGTTAGCGGGAGTGTACACCGGGGAGCTGTTTTTT	CASSLEALAGVYTGELFF
TRBV19	12	-	-	TRBJ1-1	TGTGCCAGTAGCCAAATCGGCACTGAAGCTTTCTTT	CASSQIGTEAFF
TRBV10-3	15	-	-	TRBJ2-3	TGTGCCATCAACCCGAGGCAAGGCGAGTCAGATACGCAGTATTTT	CAINPRQGESDTQYF
TRBV28	15	TRBD2	-	TRBJ2-5	TGTGCCAGCAGTGAAAGCGGGAGGGCCGGAGAGACCCAGTACTTC	CASSESGRAGETQYF
TRBV11-2	11	TRBD1	-	TRBJ2-3	TGTGCCAGCAGCTCAGGGGGCACGCAGTATTTT	CASSSGGTQYF
TRBV6-5	13	TRBD1	-	TRBJ2-7	TGTGCCAGCAGGGGGGACAGGGGCTACGAGCAGTACTTC	CASRGDRGYEQYF